A selection of T cell receptor beta chains follows, all from one sample in a study of cytomegalovirus exposure and HLA in healthy donors. TCRdb keeps only in-frame clones here, not all; method: immunoSEQ multiplex PCR. The repertoire includes about 110,000 clones, 55% to 75% of them detected once, and about 9% sits in the top ten. Sequences were obtained from PBMCs. The receptors stem from a young man in good health and CMV-seropositive. CDR3s include the opening cysteine and the closing phenylalanine or tryptophan. The D gene is left open where the match is weak. Clone size appears in some rows only: once, few, many, or a class for an expanded clone.

cdr3_length	v_call	d_call	j_call	clone_size	cdr3_nt	cdr3_aa
16	TRBV5-6	TRBD2	TRBJ2-1	.	TGTGCCAGCAGCTTCCCACTAGCGGGGGGTTACAATGAGCAGTTCTTC	CASSFPLAGGYNEQFF
15	TRBV7-6	TRBD1	TRBJ1-1	.	TGTGCCAGCAGCTCCCTGACAGGGACGGGCACTGAAGCTTTCTTT	CASSSLTGTGTEAFF
13	TRBV9	.	TRBJ2-1	.	TGTGCCAGCAGCGTAGTTGGGGCAGGAGAGCAGTTCTTC	CASSVVGAGEQFF
15	TRBV5-1	.	TRBJ1-1	.	TGCGCCAGCAGCTTGGCCTTGGCAGGGGCGACTGAAGCTTTCTTT	CASSLALAGATEAFF
17	TRBV7-9	.	TRBJ1-3	.	TGTGCCAGCAGAATATCCGCCGAAAACTCCACTGGAAACACCATATATTTT	CASRISAENSTGNTIYF
13	TRBV5-8	.	TRBJ1-1	.	TGTGCCAGCAGCCCAGAAGTGGAGACTGAAGCTTTCTTT	CASSPEVETEAFF
16	TRBV5-4	TRBD1	TRBJ1-2	.	TGTGCCAGCAGCTCTGTGGGCTACAGGGGTTACTATGGCTACACCTTC	CASSSVGYRGYYGYTF
15	TRBV5-4	.	TRBJ2-1	few	TGTGCCAGCAGCTCCGACAGCCTCTCCTACAATGAGCAGTTCTTC	CASSSDSLSYNEQFF
13	TRBV7-3	.	TRBJ2-1	.	TGTGCCAGCAGCTCGACAACTTACAATGAGCAGTTCTTC	CASSSTTYNEQFF
15	TRBV7-7	TRBD2	TRBJ2-1	.	TGTGCTAGCAGCCCGCAGCGGGGGACCTACAATGAGCAGTTCTTC	CASSPQRGTYNEQFF
15	TRBV4-1	TRBD1	TRBJ1-3	.	TGCGCCAGCAGCCAAGACAGGGGGCGCGGAAACACCATATATTTT	CASSQDRGRGNTIYF
13	TRBV18	.	TRBJ1-2	.	TGTGCCAGCTCCCAATCAGGGCGATATGGCTACACCTTC	CASSQSGRYGYTF
16	TRBV28	.	TRBJ1-1	.	TGTGCCAGCAGTTCCGCCCTGGCAGGGGCTGGGACTGAAGCTTTCTTT	CASSSALAGAGTEAFF
15	TRBV6-5	.	TRBJ2-4	.	TGTGCCAGCAGTTACCTCGGAGAGGTCAAAAACATTCAGTACTTC	CASSYLGEVKNIQYF
14	TRBV7-3	.	TRBJ1-2	.	TGTGCCAGCAGCTTGACGACAGTTGACTATGGCTACACCTTC	CASSLTTVDYGYTF
13	TRBV2	.	TRBJ2-7	few	TGTGCCAGCAGTGATGCGGGGATCTACGAGCAGTACTTC	CASSDAGIYEQYF
14	TRBV27	.	TRBJ2-7	.	TGTGCCAGCAGCCTAGAGCAGGGCTCCTACGAGCAGTACTTC	CASSLEQGSYEQYF
15	TRBV27	TRBD2	TRBJ2-1	.	TGTGCCAGCAGGAAACTAGCGGGGGAGTACAATGAGCAGTTCTTC	CASRKLAGEYNEQFF
14	TRBV5-6	.	TRBJ2-3	once	TGTGCCAGCAGCCCGGCTGGAGGCACAGATACGCAGTATTTT	CASSPAGGTDTQYF
16	TRBV7-2	.	TRBJ2-5	.	TGTGCCAGCAGCTTAGGGGCAGCCTCTCCCGGAGAGACCCAGTACTTC	CASSLGAASPGETQYF